The present T cell receptor (beta chain) was sequenced within a study of radiotherapy plus CTLA-4 blockade in lung cancer. For the study at large: Disease control was present in 30% to 40% of patients, and objective responses in less than 20%.

Sequencing was performed with immunoSEQ multiplex PCR; in TCRdb, only in-frame clones are kept and a portion is missing. The table records more than 100,000 clones, 70% to 90% of them present only once. Study outcomes and limitations: Expansion in blood of tumor-derived TCR clones was seen after radiotherapy plus ipilimumab. Early clone dynamics of blood T cells, plus interferon-beta, reportedly predicted response best.

Chemo-refractory metastatic non-small-cell lung cancer patients underwent focal radiation alongside CTLA-4 blockade with ipilimumab. As regards this clone: What it binds is not known.

V dropped 6 bases and J dropped 7; count of bases not matched to a gene: 11. The CDR3 extends over 14 amino acids. The germline V gene encodes CDR1 MNHEY and CDR2 SVGAGI. This sequence originates from a human donor with non-small cell lung cancer that progressed on radiotherapy plus ipilimumab. The chain uses TRBV6-5 and TRBJ2-5; 7 bases agree with TRBD2. The sequencing used peripheral blood, collected from a patient treated with radiotherapy plus ipilimumab. CDR3 loop: CASRHGLEVATQYF. The CDR3 DNA is TGTGCCAGCAGGCATGGACTAGAAGTGGCGACCCAGTACTTC.